This is a list of T cell receptor beta chains from one sample in a study of cytomegalovirus exposure and HLA in healthy donors. Measured with immunoSEQ multiplex PCR; TCRdb has only the in-frame clones, and not every one. The profile shows 200,000 to 250,000 clones, less than 85% of them singletons. Sequencing input: PBMCs. These receptors were taken from a man aged 18 to 29 in good health and CMV-seronegative. The CDR3 runs from the conserved cysteine through the conserved F or W. The D gene is left open where the match is weak. Only some rows state a clone size, as once, few, many or a class for expanded clones.

>TRBJ2-7|NA|NA|TRBV4-2
TGTGCCAGCAGCTCACCGGGATCTGCCTACGAGCAGTACTTC
CASSSPGSAYEQYF
>TRBJ2-5|NA|NA|TRBV5-1
TGCGCCAGCAGCATCTCTAGCGCCACACAAGAGACCCAGTACTTC
CASSISSATQETQYF
>TRBJ2-5|NA|TRBD1|TRBV5-1
TGCGCCAGCAGCTGGTCGGTGCTACAGGGGGCTCTTAGGGGGCAAGAGACCCAGTACTTC
CASSWSVLQGALRGQETQYF
>TRBJ2-1|NA|NA|TRBV12-5
TGTGCTAGTGGCTTTGAAATGGAAAGATCTGAGGGCAATGAGCAGTTCTTC
CASGFEMERSEGNEQFF
>TRBJ1-2|NA|NA|TRBV2
TGTGCCAGTGGACAGATCTATGGCTACACCTTC
CASGQIYGYTF
>TRBJ1-2|NA|NA|TRBV11-1
TGTGCCAGCAGCTTATGGGGGGACGATGGCTACACCTTC
CASSLWGDDGYTF
>TRBJ1-5|NA|NA|TRBV28
TGTGCCAGCACCCCAGCGAATCAGCCCCAGCATTTT
CASTPANQPQHF
>TRBJ1-2|few|NA|TRBV5-8
TGTGCCAGCAGCGAGGGAGGCAGCCTCCCCTATGGCTACACCTTC
CASSEGGSLPYGYTF
>TRBJ2-7|NA|TRBD2|TRBV7-9
TGTGCCAGCAGCCTAGGGGCGGGAGTCGCAAACGAGCAGTACTTC
CASSLGAGVANEQYF
>TRBJ2-7|NA|NA|TRBV27
TGTGCCAGCAGTATGTTGACAGGCAGCGAGCAGTACTTC
CASSMLTGSEQYF
>TRBJ2-7|NA|TRBD2|TRBV7-2
TGTGCCAGCAGCTTAACTAGCGGAGGGTACGAGCAGTACTTC
CASSLTSGGYEQYF
>TRBJ2-7|NA|NA|TRBV2
TGTGCCATCCGGGGAGCCGTACTCTCCTACGAGCAGTACTTC
CAIRGAVLSYEQYF
>TRBJ2-1|NA|NA|TRBV9
TGTGCCAGCAGCGTAGCAAAGGACGGGAGCTCCTACAATGAGCAGTTCTTC
CASSVAKDGSSYNEQFF
>TRBJ2-3|NA|NA|TRBV9
TGTGCCAGCAGCTTAAGCGGGCGTAGCACAGATACGCAGTATTTT
CASSLSGRSTDTQYF
>TRBJ2-5|NA|TRBD1|TRBV18
TGTGCCAGCTCACCACCCCAACGGACAGGGCCGGGAGAGACCCAGTACTTC
CASSPPQRTGPGETQYF
>TRBJ2-1|once|NA|TRBV5-1
TGCGCCAGCAGCTTGGCCATGCGGTACAATGAGCAGTTCTTC
CASSLAMRYNEQFF
>TRBJ2-1|few|TRBD2|TRBV30
TGTGCCTGGTATCTAGCGGGAGGATATGAGCAGTTCTTC
CAWYLAGGYEQFF
>TRBJ2-3|few|TRBD2|TRBV7-3
TGTGCCAGCAGCCTCGGGAGGTCAGATACGCAGTATTTT
CASSLGRSDTQYF
>TRBJ2-7|NA|NA|TRBV7-3
TGTGCCAGCAGCTCCCCAGGGTACGAGCAGTACTTC
CASSSPGYEQYF
>TRBJ1-5|NA|NA|TRBV19
TGTGCCAGTAGTAAGGTTCACCGGGTCGCCATGATCAGGCCCCAGCATTTT
CASSKVHRVAMIRPQHF
>TRBJ2-7|NA|TRBD1|TRBV6-1
TGTGCCAGCCGGACGTCCGGGACAGGGGGCTACGAGCAGTACTTC
CASRTSGTGGYEQYF
>TRBJ2-5|NA|NA|TRBV6-1
TGTGCCAGCAGCCGGGACATTTTGGGTCTGGAGACCCAGTACTTC
CASSRDILGLETQYF
>TRBJ1-5|few|TRBD1|TRBV15
TGTGCCACAACCGGGACAGGAAATCAGCCCCAGCATTTT
CATTGTGNQPQHF
>TRBJ2-7|NA|TRBD1|TRBV19
TGTGCCACTAACCGGTGGGACAGCACCTACGAGCAGTACTTC
CATNRWDSTYEQYF
>TRBJ1-1|NA|NA|TRBV6-5
TGTGCCAGCAGTTACTCGAGTACTTCTTCTTCTGAAGCTTTCTTT
CASSYSSTSSSEAFF
>TRBJ2-2|NA|TRBD2|TRBV7-6
TGTGCCAGCAGCGCCCAGGCGGGAGCGATCGGGGAGCTGTTTTTT
CASSAQAGAIGELFF
>TRBJ2-1|NA|NA|TRBV4-2
TGTGCCAGCAGCCAAGAGGTTAGCGGACCATACAATGAGCAGTTCTTC
CASSQEVSGPYNEQFF
>TRBJ2-7|NA|TRBD1|TRBV5-1
TGCGCCAGCAGCTTGGACGGACAGGGGTTCTACGAGCAGTACTTC
CASSLDGQGFYEQYF
>TRBJ1-5|few|NA|TRBV19
TGTGCCAGTAGTAATGGGCAGAGGGGCAATCAGCCCCAGCATTTT
CASSNGQRGNQPQHF
>TRBJ2-1|NA|TRBD2|TRBV5-1
TGCGCCAGCAGCCAACTTGCAGCGGGAGGCTACAATGAGCAGTTCTTC
CASSQLAAGGYNEQFF
>TRBJ2-7|NA|TRBD2|TRBV30
TGTGCCTGGAGTGTAAAGCGTCCAGCGGGAGTATACGAGCAGTACTTC
CAWSVKRPAGVYEQYF
>TRBJ2-7|NA|NA|TRBV5-8
TGTGCCAGCAGCTCCCGGGACAATCCGGGCGAGCAGTACTTC
CASSSRDNPGEQYF
>TRBJ1-1|NA|NA|TRBV19
TGTGCCGTCCGTGGCCTTCCGGGGAACACTGAAGCTTTCTTT
CAVRGLPGNTEAFF
>TRBJ2-2|NA|TRBD2|TRBV10-3
TGTGCCATCCCCCAGGGACTAGCGGGAGTTCACACCGGGGAGCTGTTTTTT
CAIPQGLAGVHTGELFF
>TRBJ1-1|NA|TRBD1|TRBV5-1
TGCGCCAGCAGCGCCTGGACAGGGGAAACTGAAGCTTTCTTT
CASSAWTGETEAFF
>TRBJ2-3|NA|NA|TRBV5-1
TGCGCCAGCAGCTTGGTGGGCCGCACAGATACGCAGTATTTT
CASSLVGRTDTQYF
>TRBJ1-5|NA|NA|TRBV19
TGTGCCAGTAGTATATCAGAAAATCAGCCCCAGCATTTT
CASSISENQPQHF
>TRBJ2-2|NA|NA|TRBV9
TGTGCCAGCCTGACAGATAACACCGGGGAGCTGTTTTTT
CASLTDNTGELFF
>TRBJ1-2|NA|TRBD1|TRBV2
TGTGCCAGCAGTGCAGGGACAGTGTCGAACTATGGCTACACCTTC
CASSAGTVSNYGYTF
>TRBJ2-1|NA|NA|TRBV10-3
TGTGCCACACAGCCCCAGAGCTCCTACAATGAGCAGTTCTTC
CATQPQSSYNEQFF
>TRBJ1-3|few|NA|TRBV7-9
TGTGCCAGCAGCCCGCGAGCTCTGAACTCTGGAAACACCATATATTTT
CASSPRALNSGNTIYF
>TRBJ2-7|NA|NA|TRBV7-2
TGTGCCAGCAGCGGACAGACCTACGAGCAGTACTTC
CASSGQTYEQYF
>TRBJ1-1|NA|TRBD1|TRBV4-1
TGCGCCAGCAGCCAACAAGACAGGGCGTGGCGGAACACTGAAGCTTTCTTT
CASSQQDRAWRNTEAFF
>TRBJ1-2|NA|NA|TRBV19
TGTGCCAGTAGTCCCGGGTTCACGAACTATGGCTACACCTTC
CASSPGFTNYGYTF
>TRBJ2-6|NA|NA|TRBV5-5
TGTGCCAGCAGCTACTCCTCTGGGGCCAACGTCCTGACTTTC
CASSYSSGANVLTF
>TRBJ2-5|NA|TRBD1|TRBV9
TGTGCCAGCAGCGTAGGGGACAGTAAAGAGACCCAGTACTTC
CASSVGDSKETQYF
>TRBJ2-7|NA|NA|TRBV9
TGTGCCAGCAGCGTAGGAATAGCGGCCTCCAGTGAGGACGAGCAGTACTTC
CASSVGIAASSEDEQYF
>TRBJ2-5|NA|NA|TRBV29-1
TGCAGCGTGCCTTTGGGCCAGCCACCGGAGACCCAGTACTTC
CSVPLGQPPETQYF
>TRBJ2-7|NA|NA|TRBV5-1
TGCGCCAGCAGCTTGGTCAGGGATTCCTACGAGCAGTACTTC
CASSLVRDSYEQYF
>TRBJ2-7|once|NA|TRBV7-3
TGTGCCAGCAGCTCCCGGACACCCGCCTACGAGCAGTACTTC
CASSSRTPAYEQYF
>TRBJ1-2|NA|NA|TRBV4-1
TGCGCCAGCAGCCAACTACCGGGAGCCAACTATGGCTACACCTTC
CASSQLPGANYGYTF
>TRBJ2-1|NA|NA|TRBV4-1
TGCGCCAGCAGCCAACAGGGTTTGCAGTACAATGAGCAGTTCTTC
CASSQQGLQYNEQFF
>TRBJ2-1|NA|NA|TRBV30
TGTGCCTGGAGTGTACGCGGGCTTCACAATGAGCAGTTCTTC
CAWSVRGLHNEQFF
>TRBJ2-7|few|NA|TRBV25-1
TGTGCCAGCAGTGAAAATCCTGCGCCCTACGAGCAGTACTTC
CASSENPAPYEQYF
>TRBJ1-1|NA|TRBD1|TRBV6-6
TGTGCCAGCAGTTTCGTGACAGGGGCGCGCACTGAAGCTTTCTTT
CASSFVTGARTEAFF